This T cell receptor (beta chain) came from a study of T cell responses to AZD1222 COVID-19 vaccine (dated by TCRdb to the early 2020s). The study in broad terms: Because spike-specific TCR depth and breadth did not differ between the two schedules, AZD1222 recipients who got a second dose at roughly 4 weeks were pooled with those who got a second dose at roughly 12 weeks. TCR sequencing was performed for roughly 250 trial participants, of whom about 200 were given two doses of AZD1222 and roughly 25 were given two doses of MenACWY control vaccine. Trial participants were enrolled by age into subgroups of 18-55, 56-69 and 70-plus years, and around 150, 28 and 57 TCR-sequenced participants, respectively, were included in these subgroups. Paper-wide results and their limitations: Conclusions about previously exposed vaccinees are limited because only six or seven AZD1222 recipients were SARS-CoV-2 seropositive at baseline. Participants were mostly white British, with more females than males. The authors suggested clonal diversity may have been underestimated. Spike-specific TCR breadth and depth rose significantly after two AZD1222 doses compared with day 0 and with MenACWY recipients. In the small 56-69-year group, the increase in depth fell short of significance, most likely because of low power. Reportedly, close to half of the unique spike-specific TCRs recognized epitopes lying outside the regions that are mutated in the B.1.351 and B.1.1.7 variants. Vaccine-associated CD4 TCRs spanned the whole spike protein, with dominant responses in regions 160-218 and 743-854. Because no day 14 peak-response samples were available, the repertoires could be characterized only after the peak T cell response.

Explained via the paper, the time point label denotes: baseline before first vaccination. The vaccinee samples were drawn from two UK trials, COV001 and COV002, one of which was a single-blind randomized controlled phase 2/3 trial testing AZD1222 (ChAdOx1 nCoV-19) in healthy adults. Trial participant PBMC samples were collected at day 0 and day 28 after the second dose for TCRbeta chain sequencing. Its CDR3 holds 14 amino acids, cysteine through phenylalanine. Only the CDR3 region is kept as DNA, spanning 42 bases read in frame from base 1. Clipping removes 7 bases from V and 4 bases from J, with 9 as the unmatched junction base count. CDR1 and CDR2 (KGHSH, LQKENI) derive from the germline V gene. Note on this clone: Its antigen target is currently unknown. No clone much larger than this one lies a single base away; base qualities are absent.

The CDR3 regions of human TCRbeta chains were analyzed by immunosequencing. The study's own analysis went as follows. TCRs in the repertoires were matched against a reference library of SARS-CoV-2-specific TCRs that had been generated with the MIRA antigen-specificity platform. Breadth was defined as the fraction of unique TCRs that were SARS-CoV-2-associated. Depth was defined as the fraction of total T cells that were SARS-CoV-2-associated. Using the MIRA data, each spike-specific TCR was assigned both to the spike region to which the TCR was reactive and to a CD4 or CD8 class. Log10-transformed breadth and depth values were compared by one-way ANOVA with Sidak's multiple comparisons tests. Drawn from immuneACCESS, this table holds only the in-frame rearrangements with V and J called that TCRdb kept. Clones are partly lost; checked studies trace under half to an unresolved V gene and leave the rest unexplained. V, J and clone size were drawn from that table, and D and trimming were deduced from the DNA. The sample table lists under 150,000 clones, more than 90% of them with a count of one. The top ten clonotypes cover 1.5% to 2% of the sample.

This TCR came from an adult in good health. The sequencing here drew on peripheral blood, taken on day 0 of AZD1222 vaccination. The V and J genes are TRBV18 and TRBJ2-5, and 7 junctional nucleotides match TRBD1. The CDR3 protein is CASFDRVGGETQYF. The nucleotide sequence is TGTGCCAGCTTCGACAGGGTTGGGGGAGAGACCCAGTACTTC.